A selection of T cell receptor beta chains follows, all from one sample in a study of tissue T cells after allogeneic stem cell transplantation. This table comes from immunoSEQ multiplex PCR, and its TCRdb copy is limited to in-frame clones, with some not included. Of about 43,000 clones in the sample, roughly 92% were seen once. Material: blood, obtained before transplantation. These receptors originate from a woman aged 35-75 years who later had graft-versus-host disease after an allogeneic stem cell transplant. The CDR3 runs from the conserved cysteine through the conserved F or W. D genes are given only for firm matches. Rows may omit the clone size; those that give it use once, few, many or a size class.

15	NA	TRBJ1-2	TRBV12-5	NA	CASGLGTSGAYGYTF	TGTGCTAGTGGTTTGGGGACATCAGGGGCCTATGGCTACACCTTC
16	NA	TRBJ1-4	TRBV4-1	TRBD1	CASSQDPGQGYEKLFF	TGCGCCAGCAGCCAAGATCCGGGACAGGGGTACGAAAAACTGTTTTTT
14	once	TRBJ1-2	TRBV19	TRBD1	CASSFRDSLDGYTF	TGTGCCAGTAGTTTCCGGGACAGTCTCGATGGCTACACCTTC
14	NA	TRBJ2-5	TRBV10-3	TRBD1	CAISGAGGQETQYF	TGTGCCATCAGTGGGGCAGGGGGCCAAGAGACCCAGTACTTC
15	NA	TRBJ1-6	TRBV7-8	NA	CASSPREGGNSPLHF	TGTGCCAGCAGCCCCCGCGAAGGGGGTAATTCACCCCTCCACTTT
13	NA	TRBJ2-7	TRBV5-6	TRBD1	CASSLQGIDEQYF	TGTGCCAGCAGCTTACAGGGGATCGACGAGCAGTACTTC
17	NA	TRBJ2-2	TRBV12-5	NA	CASGLAPGSGDTGELFF	TGTGCTAGTGGTTTGGCCCCTGGTTCGGGGGACACCGGGGAGCTGTTTTTT
13	NA	TRBJ2-1	TRBV7-9	TRBD2	CASSLSTSGEQFF	TGTGCCAGCAGCTTAAGCACTAGCGGGGAGCAGTTCTTC
16	NA	TRBJ2-7	TRBV28	TRBD2	CASSPGGGTRPGEQYF	TGTGCCAGCAGTCCCGGGGGGGGGACTAGGCCCGGCGAGCAGTACTTC
16	NA	TRBJ2-3	TRBV13	TRBD2	CASSSRLAGNTDTQYF	TGTGCCAGCAGCTCCAGACTAGCGGGGAACACAGATACGCAGTATTTT
16	NA	TRBJ2-3	TRBV18	TRBD2	CASSQTSGTVTDTQYF	TGTGCCAGCTCACAGACTAGCGGGACCGTCACAGATACGCAGTATTTT
17	NA	TRBJ2-3	TRBV18	NA	CASSPRLTEGGGGTQYF	TGTGCCAGCTCACCACGGTTGACTGAAGGAGGGGGGGGTACGCAGTATTTT
15	NA	TRBJ2-1	TRBV11-2	TRBD2	CASSGRTRRYNEQFF	TGTGCCAGCAGCGGTAGGACTAGGCGCTACAATGAGCAGTTCTTC
14	once	TRBJ2-4	TRBV28	TRBD2	CASSPPGRALVLYF	TGTGCCAGCAGCCCCCCCGGGAGGGCCTTAGTGTTGTACTTC
15	NA	TRBJ1-5	TRBV28	NA	CASSSDGYSNQPQHF	TGTGCCAGCAGTTCCGACGGGTATAGCAATCAGCCCCAGCATTTT
14	NA	TRBJ2-1	TRBV5-1	NA	CASSLGRKDDEQFF	TGCGCCAGCAGCTTGGGCAGAAAGGACGATGAGCAGTTCTTC
18	NA	TRBJ2-1	TRBV7-3	TRBD2	CASSWSGLAGVGYNEQFF	TGTGCCAGCAGCTGGTCGGGACTAGCGGGAGTGGGCTACAATGAGCAGTTCTTC
18	NA	TRBJ2-6	TRBV23-1	NA	CASSQSKGQSSGANVLTF	TGCGCCAGCAGTCAATCGAAGGGACAAAGCTCTGGGGCCAACGTCCTGACTTTC
13	NA	TRBJ1-4	TRBV6-1	NA	CASSEALNEKLFF	TGTGCCAGCAGTGAAGCGCTTAATGAAAAACTGTTTTTT
14	once	TRBJ2-7	TRBV6-5	TRBD1	CASGGGQGGHEQYF	TGTGCCAGCGGGGGCGGACAGGGCGGCCACGAGCAGTACTTC
21	few	TRBJ1-1	TRBV7-8	TRBD1	CASSLHPRDRAVVYPNTEAFF	TGTGCCAGCAGCTTACACCCCCGGGACAGGGCCGTCGTGTATCCCAACACTGAAGCTTTCTTT
13	NA	TRBJ2-7	TRBV4-3	NA	CASSPGLSYEQYF	TGCGCCAGCAGCCCCGGACTCTCCTACGAGCAGTACTTC
14	NA	TRBJ2-2	TRBV2	NA	CASSNGFGTGELFF	TGTGCCAGCAGTAACGGGTTCGGCACCGGGGAGCTGTTTTTT
11	NA	TRBJ2-1	TRBV2	NA	CASSLVGEQFF	TGTGCCAGCAGTCTCGTGGGTGAGCAGTTCTTC
12	once	TRBJ2-1	TRBV7-3	TRBD1	CASSYPGQGQFF	TGTGCCAGCAGCTACCCGGGACAGGGGCAGTTCTTC
13	NA	TRBJ2-7	TRBV30	NA	CAWSVGRVGEQYF	TGTGCCTGGAGTGTCGGCAGGGTGGGCGAGCAGTACTTC
14	NA	TRBJ1-1	TRBV4-3	NA	CASSPQFTGTEAFF	TGCGCCAGCAGCCCCCAATTCACAGGGACTGAAGCTTTCTTT
14	NA	TRBJ2-1	TRBV6-5	NA	CASSLGSPINEQFF	TGTGCCAGCAGTTTGGGGAGCCCGATCAATGAGCAGTTCTTC
15	NA	TRBJ2-3	TRBV6-5	NA	CASTDGSGFTDTQYF	TGTGCCAGCACCGACGGGTCGGGATTCACAGATACGCAGTATTTT
13	NA	TRBJ1-2	TRBV14	NA	CASTRQANYGYTF	TGTGCCAGCACGCGGCAAGCTAACTATGGCTACACCTTC
12	medium-sized	TRBJ1-6	TRBV6-5	NA	CASNSGNSPLHF	TGTGCCAGCAACTCGGGGAATTCACCCCTCCACTTT
14	NA	TRBJ2-2	TRBV27	NA	CASKHNPNTGELFF	TGTGCCAGCAAGCACAACCCGAACACCGGGGAGCTGTTTTTT
13	NA	TRBJ2-2	TRBV7-2	TRBD1	CASRPGGSGELFF	TGTGCCAGCAGACCAGGGGGATCCGGGGAGCTGTTTTTT
15	NA	TRBJ2-1	TRBV19	NA	CATKQVPIGDNEQFF	TGTGCCACCAAACAGGTGCCCATAGGGGACAATGAGCAGTTCTTC
13	NA	TRBJ2-1	TRBV7-9	TRBD2	CASTWGGNNEQFF	TGTGCCAGCACCTGGGGGGGGAACAATGAGCAGTTCTTC
15	NA	TRBJ1-2	TRBV15	NA	CATSRDGQSGYGYTF	TGTGCCACCAGCAGAGACGGCCAGTCAGGGTATGGCTACACCTTC
15	NA	TRBJ2-5	TRBV7-2	TRBD1	CASSPSRRGSETQYF	TGTGCCAGCAGCCCCTCGCGCAGGGGGTCAGAGACCCAGTACTTC
15	NA	TRBJ2-6	TRBV2	NA	CASSNGKSGANVLTF	TGTGCCAGCAGTAACGGAAAATCTGGGGCCAACGTCCTGACTTTC
17	NA	TRBJ1-2	TRBV28	NA	CASSLATMGQANYGYTF	TGTGCCAGCAGTTTGGCGACTATGGGGCAGGCTAACTATGGCTACACCTTC
14	NA	TRBJ1-2	TRBV30	NA	CAWSVGLGAHGYTF	TGTGCCTGGAGTGTAGGTTTGGGGGCCCATGGCTACACCTTC
14	NA	TRBJ2-2	TRBV5-1	TRBD1	CASSSTGEVGELFF	TGCGCCAGCAGCTCGACAGGGGAAGTCGGGGAGCTGTTTTTT
13	NA	TRBJ2-5	TRBV5-1	TRBD2	CASSLLAEETQYF	TGCGCCAGCAGCTTGCTAGCGGAAGAGACCCAGTACTTC
13	once	TRBJ2-2	TRBV29-1	NA	CSVGTLSGGELFF	TGCAGCGTTGGGACACTCAGCGGCGGGGAGCTGTTTTTT
13	NA	TRBJ2-5	TRBV20-1	NA	CSASYWGRETQYF	TGCAGTGCTAGTTATTGGGGGAGGGAGACCCAGTACTTC
13	NA	TRBJ1-4	TRBV5-4	NA	CASSSRVGEKLFF	TGTGCCAGCAGCTCCCGGGTTGGTGAAAAACTGTTTTTT
14	few	TRBJ2-3	TRBV6-5	TRBD2	CASSRTSGKDTQYF	TGTGCCAGCAGCAGGACTAGCGGGAAAGATACGCAGTATTTT
14	NA	TRBJ1-1	TRBV7-9	TRBD1	CASSLARGDAEAFF	TGTGCCAGCAGCTTAGCCAGGGGGGACGCTGAAGCTTTCTTT
14	NA	TRBJ2-7	TRBV18	TRBD1	CASSPGTGGYEQYF	TGTGCCAGCTCACCAGGGACAGGGGGCTACGAGCAGTACTTC
15	once	TRBJ1-6	TRBV30	NA	CAFRRDYSYNSPLHF	TGTGCCTTCCGTCGGGATTACTCCTATAATTCACCCCTCCACTTT
15	NA	TRBJ2-7	TRBV4-2	NA	CASSQDGGFSYEQYF	TGTGCCAGCAGCCAAGATGGGGGTTTTTCCTACGAGCAGTACTTC
15	NA	TRBJ1-2	TRBV5-1	NA	CASSLVATSKAGYTF	TGCGCCAGCAGCTTGGTAGCCACATCCAAAGCTGGCTACACCTTC
13	NA	TRBJ2-5	TRBV28	NA	CASRRDGQETQYF	TGTGCCAGCAGAAGAGATGGCCAAGAGACCCAGTACTTC
15	NA	TRBJ1-3	TRBV30	NA	CAWSYGQISGNTIYF	TGTGCCTGGAGTTATGGACAAATCTCTGGAAACACCATATATTTT
12	NA	TRBJ1-2	TRBV30	TRBD1	CAWTTGANFNTF	TGTGCCTGGACGACAGGGGCTAATTTCAACACCTTC
15	NA	TRBJ2-1	TRBV6-5	TRBD1	CASRFDRGSYNEQFF	TGTGCCAGCAGGTTTGACAGGGGATCTTACAATGAGCAGTTCTTC
15	few	TRBJ2-3	TRBV15	NA	CATSQDISSTDTQYF	TGTGCCACCAGCCAGGACATATCTAGCACAGATACGCAGTATTTT
15	NA	TRBJ2-7	TRBV5-6	TRBD1	CASSLMPGTGTEQYF	TGTGCCAGCAGCTTGATGCCCGGGACAGGGACCGAGCAGTACTTC
13	NA	TRBJ2-7	TRBV7-2	TRBD1	CASSLVGRGEQYF	TGTGCCAGCAGCTTAGTTGGCAGGGGGGAGCAGTACTTC
13	NA	TRBJ2-7	TRBV5-4	TRBD2	CASGRERLSEQYF	TGTGCCAGCGGGAGGGAACGACTTTCCGAGCAGTACTTC
16	NA	TRBJ1-5	TRBV25-1	NA	CASSESGPSSSQPQHF	TGTGCCAGCAGTGAATCCGGCCCCTCGTCTTCTCAGCCCCAGCATTTT